This T cell receptor beta chain came from a study of PD-L1 blockade in urothelial cancer. V gave up 5 bases and J gave up 2 bases, with 12 bases separating them. The CDR3 runs to 14 residues. The germline CDR1 and CDR2 sequences are KGHSH and LQKENI. Specified time point: pretreatment peripheral blood. Sequencing was performed with immunoSEQ multiplex PCR; in TCRdb, only in-frame clones are kept and a portion is missing. The data contain 70,000 to 75,000 clones, roughly 90% of them singletons. The V and J genes are TRBV18 and TRBJ2-5, with D tentatively TRBD1 (5 bases). The TCR originated in a man between 65 and 85 years old with urothelial cancer. Specimen: PBMCs, collected around atezolizumab (anti-PD-L1) treatment. CDR3 coding DNA: TGTGCCAGCTCATACCGACAGTCGCAAGAGACCCAGTACTTC. Its protein is CASSYRQSQETQYF.